This T cell receptor (beta chain) was sequenced for a study of PD-1 blockade in classical Hodgkin lymphoma. Study context: Patients were treated with nivolumab at 3 mg/kg, and this was given intravenously every 2 weeks.

Broader study findings: Unlike CD8+ TCR diversity, which did not rise significantly by C4D1, CD4+ TCR diversity did.

Specified time point: cycle 4 day 1 (C4D1), after 6 weeks of nivolumab. Every single patient, without exception, relapsed after autologous stem cell transplantation, and brentuximab vedotin exposure varied. This clone came up a few times. Its cognate antigen is unknown. Sequencing was performed with immunoSEQ multiplex PCR; in TCRdb, only in-frame clones are kept and a portion is missing. The sample consists of tens of thousands of clones, 60% to 80% of them appearing once. Between the trimmed V and J ends, which lost 2 bases and 1 base, there was a span of 5 bases. This CDR3 region has 13 residues. Per germline, CDR1 SNHLY and CDR2 FYNNEI.

The origin of this receptor is a human donor with classical Hodgkin lymphoma. The genes are TRBV2 and TRBJ2-5; D gene ambiguous. Material: peripheral blood mononuclear cells (PBMCs), obtained before the fourth cycle of nivolumab. Here the CDR3 reads CASSESVQETQYF. CDR3 DNA: TGTGCCAGCAGTGAAAGCGTCCAAGAGACCCAGTACTTC.